The 16 T cell receptor beta chains presented below share a single source sample, sequenced in a study of tumor and adjacent non-tumor tissue in lung cancer. A modified ARM-PCR protocol with three rounds of nested PCR amplified TCRbeta. MiXCR, run by TCRdb on the multiplex PCR reads, gives a single entry per CDR3 protein. The table has 77,000 or so distinct CDR3 sequences, around four fifths seen once; the top ten hold about an eighth. This sample's RNA came from whole unsorted tissue. Sequencing was performed on lung tumor tissue. These receptors were taken from a woman aged 45-65 years with non-small cell lung cancer.

Concerning this clonotype: An end of the junction differs from the germline gene, which may be a read error. This chain uses TRBV6-1 with TRBJ2-1; 10 nucleotides line up with TRBD2. CDR1 is MNHNS and CDR2 is SASEGT in the germline V gene. The CDR3 extends over 16 amino acids. The CDR3 here is CASSEEELAGNNKQFF. For the CDR3, the DNA is TGTGCCAGCAGTGAGGAAGAACTAGCGGGGAACAATAAGCAGTTCTTC.

Remarks on this clonotype: As the CDR3 is not closed by the conserved phenylalanine or tryptophan, this likely results from a read error. The rearrangement uses TRBV20-1 and TRBJ2-3; 8 nucleotides align to TRBD2. The length of the CDR3 is 14 residues. From germline, CDR1 is DFQATT and CDR2 SNEGSKA (reference sequence). The CDR3 here is CSAPGLDGTDTQYS. Written as DNA, the CDR3 is TGCAGCGCCCCGGGACTAGACGGCACAGATACGCAGTATTCT.

This sequence joins TRBV5-1 and TRBJ2-2; 8 bases agree with TRBD2. There are 15 residues in the CDR3. Trimming took 6 bases from V and 6 from J; bases not matched to a gene: 10. Germline V CDR1 and CDR2: SGHRS, YFSETQ. CDR3 DNA: TGCGCCAGCATCCAGGGACTAGGCGTCGCCGGGGAGCTGTTTTTT. The encoded protein is CASIQGLGVAGELFF.

A few counts support this clonotype. A much larger clone is a single base away; this may be a read error. The CDR3 bases are TGTGCCAGCAGTTTTCGGGACCCTAGGGGCTACGCCTTC. Translation gives CASSFRDPRGYAF. The chain has TRBV28 and TRBJ1-2, with a possible D match to TRBD1 (5 bases). The CDR3 spans 13 residues. The V gene's germline CDR1 is MDHEN and CDR2 SYDVKM.

This clonotype is medium-sized (0.01 to 0.1%) by share. V and J are TRBV6-5 and TRBJ1-2, with TRBD1 as a possible D gene (6 bases). Germline assignment: CDR1 MNHEY and CDR2 SVGAGI. V was shortened by 6 bases and J by 4 bases, with 21 bases between the two germline ends. The CDR3 sequence is 16 residues long. CDR3 sequence (DNA): TGTGCCAGCAGAAACATTATAGGGCAGGGGTCCTATGGCTACACCTTC. It codes for CASRNIIGQGSYGYTF.

With regard to this clonotype: Its ends do not fully match the called genes, so a read error is possible. Here the CDR3 reads CASILIQLAGEKEQFF. The DNA of the CDR3 is TGTGCCAGCATCTTAATACAACTAGCGGGAGAAAAAGAGCAGTTCTTC. This sequence joins TRBV7-9 and TRBJ2-1; 11 bases align to TRBD2. The CDR3 runs to 16 residues. The germline V gene encodes CDR1 SEHNR and CDR2 FQNEAQ (reference sequence).

Comment on this clonotype: Germline is not matched at one junction end, which may reflect a read error. This rearrangement joins TRBV6-1 to TRBJ2-7; TRBD2 matches 8 bases. The CDR3 is made up of 14 amino acids. Germline lookup yields CDR1 MNHNS and CDR2 SASEGT. The CDR3 sequence: CATSESTSGYEQYF. The CDR3 bases are TGTGCCACCAGTGAATCCACTAGCGGCTACGAGCAATACTTC.

This clonotype was observed many times. The genes are TRBV28 and TRBJ2-7; D ambiguous. Germline-derived CDR1 and CDR2 are MDHEN and SYDVKM. With 2 bases removed from V and 3 bases from J, the gap between germline ends came to 11 bases. CDR3 size: 14 residues. The CDR3 bases are TGTGCCAGCAGTTTAAGCAAATTAGTCTACGAGCAGTACTTC. Translating gives CASSLSKLVYEQYF.

Concerning this clonotype itself: The junction does not match germline at one end; this may be a read error. The chain links TRBV6-6 to TRBJ2-2; 9 positions agree with TRBD1. The CDR3 consists of 17 residues. Per the germline V gene, CDR1 is MNHNY and CDR2 is SVGAGI (reference sequence). CDR3 sequence (DNA): TGTGCCAGCAGTTATGGAGATTTGGGACAGGGTGCCGGGGAGCCGTTTTTT. Translating gives CASSYGDLGQGAGEPFF.

As for this clonotype: Compared with germline, one end of the junction differs, possibly owing to a read error. V and J are TRBV29-1 and TRBJ1-1; D remains ambiguous. Per the germline V gene, CDR1 is SQVTM and CDR2 is ANQGSEA. CDR3 length: 14 amino acids. The CDR3 reads CSVVNMVMNTEAFF. The CDR3 coding sequence is TGCAGCGTTGTCAACATGGTCATGAACACTGAGGCTTTCTTT.

In the case of this clonotype: The junction and the germline gene differ at one end; a read error may be behind it. J is TRBJ2-3 and V is TRBV4-1; D may be TRBD1 or TRBD2 (6 bases each). CDR3 size: 19 residues. Germline V gene data show CDR1 as MGHRA and CDR2 as YSYEKL. The CDR3 DNA sequence: TGCGCCAACAGCCAAGAAGAGGGGGGTGCGGAGGGGAGCACAGATACGCAGTATTTC. It specifies CANSQEEGGAEGSTDTQYF.

The table lists this clonotype with a count of one. The chain joins TRBV6-5 to TRBJ2-7; no definite D call. Germline CDR1 and CDR2: MNHEY and SVGAGI. The CDR3 is 14 amino acids. The germline V and J ends were trimmed by 9 bases and 0 bases, with 15 bases remaining between them. The CDR3 coding sequence is TGTGCCAGTACTCTATACGACAACTCCTACGAGCAGTACTTC. Residues: CASTLYDNSYEQYF.

Concerning this clonotype itself: Because it lacks the conserved phenylalanine or tryptophan at the end, this CDR3 is likely a read error. The J gene is TRBJ2-7, the V gene TRBV6-2 or TRBV6-3, with 7 bases identical to TRBD1. Germline trimming cut 1 base from V and 4 bases from J; bases unmatched to any gene: 7. Germline-derived CDR1 and CDR2 are MNHEY and SVGEGT. The CDR3 length is 15 residues. The CDR3 nucleotides are TGTGCCAGCAGTTACTACCGGGACAGCTCTTACGAGCAGTACCTC. Residues: CASSYYRDSSYEQYL.

About this clonotype: The junction departs from germline at one end; a sequencing error may be responsible. This chain links TRBV20-1 with TRBJ2-2, with D perhaps matching TRBD1 (5 bases). The CDR3 runs to 15 residues. Per germline, CDR1 DFQATT and CDR2 SNEGSKA (reference sequence). This CDR3 is CSARNWTRDTRELFF. The CDR3 coding sequence is TGCAGTGCTAGAAACTGGACAAGAGACACCAGGGAGCTGTTTTTT.

Details on this clonotype: The final CDR3 position lacks the conserved phenylalanine or tryptophan, pointing to a likely read error. The CDR3 reads CARSSPLYQETQYY. CDR3 sequence (DNA): TGTGCCAGGAGTAGCCCTCTGTACCAAGAGACCCAGTACTAC. The chain is built from TRBV28 and TRBJ2-5, with D unresolved. V was pared by 9 bases and J by 0 bases, with 14 bases between. The CDR3 loop spans 14 amino acids. Germline V lookup: CDR1 MDHEN, CDR2 SYDVKM.

With respect to this clonotype: The junction departs from germline at one end; a sequencing error may be responsible. The chain combines TRBV7-8 with TRBJ2-5, with 8 bases fitting TRBD2. CDR3 size: 17 residues. Germline CDR1 and CDR2: SGHVS and FQNEAQ. CDR3 bases: TGTGCCAGCAGCTTAGACCGGACGGGAGGGTCGGAAGAGACCCGGCACTTC. Its translation is CASSLDRTGGSEETRHF.